This TCR beta chain derives from a study of blood T cell repertoires in COVID-19 (dated by TCRdb to the early 2020s). Regarding the complete study: Collaborator samples came from the United States, Italy and Spain and covered acute and convalescent phases of COVID-19. The material from the prospective study consisted of cDNA or gDNA derived from T cells, B-cell-depleted T cells, or PBMCs. The dataset comprised deeply sampled blood TCRbeta repertoires from subjects exposed to, actively infected with, or recovered from COVID-19. A freely available public database, intended as a resource for researchers studying the immune response to SARS-CoV-2, is where the repertoires were released. Samples were obtained from the ongoing ImmuneRACE study (first 160 participants) and from over 1,000 subjects provided by 6 global collaborators. The sample metadata nearly always contained a de-identified subject ID, COVID-19 status, age in years and sex. Where available, HLA class I and class II types were taken from metadata supplied by the sample provider and were not determined by assay-based typing. Points the paper makes about the study in general: The amount of clinical and demographic metadata varied by source and participant and was provided uncurated.

TCRbeta CDR3 regions were amplified from genomic DNA by means of the immunoSEQ Assay, a bias-controlled multiplex PCR. Per the authors' processing: The number of nucleated cells in each sample was estimated from the amplification of reference gene primers within the assay. Sequence reads were collapsed and filtered to measure the absolute abundance of every unique TCRbeta CDR3 rearrangement. For each sample, productive Simpson clonality was calculated as the square root of Simpson's diversity index over productive rearrangements. Entries here come from immuneACCESS through TCRdb and include only in-frame sequences with V and J called. Some clones fail to appear in such tables; in the studies checked, an unresolved V gene covers under half of the shortfall, and the cause of the remainder is unknown. The DNA gave D and trimming, while V, J and clone size come from that table. Within this sample are about 200,000 clones, with roughly 86% of them counted one time only. More than 4.5% of the sample is taken by the ten largest.

Details on this clone: What this receptor recognizes is not known. No base qualities exist here, and no much larger clone lies one base off it.

Whole blood was collected in K2EDTA tubes by collaborating institutions according to the institutions' own protocols. Collaborator samples were shipped for TCRbeta analysis as frozen whole blood, isolated PBMCs, or DNA extracted from either sample type. V and J are truncated by 6 bases and 2 bases respectively, leaving an intervening sequence of 11 bases. There are 15 amino acids in the CDR3, from cysteine to phenylalanine inclusive. The CDR3 DNA has 45 bases and is translated from base 1. CDR1 and CDR2 (MDHEN, SYDVKM) derive from the germline V gene. The receptor was isolated from a woman between 65 and 79 years old with active or convalescent COVID-19. The chain uses TRBV28 and TRBJ1-6; 6 matching bases give a weak D call of TRBD1. The sample was peripheral blood. In nucleotide form, the sequence is TGTGCCAGCAGAGAACAGGGTCCCTATAATTCACCCCTCCACTTT. Its coded protein is CASREQGPYNSPLHF.